This T cell receptor beta chain was found in a study of cytomegalovirus exposure and HLA in healthy donors. The PCR had 60 Vbeta and 13 Jbeta primers. Only in-frame clones appear in the TCRdb table, and some are missing; sequencing was by immunoSEQ multiplex PCR. The table shows 140,000 to 150,000 clones, with almost 85% occurring only once. Germline V CDR1 and CDR2: SGHAT, FQNNGV. J gave up 5 bases and V 5 bases, and 5 bases lay outside the gene matches. The CDR3 has 14 amino acids. Points from the study as a whole: Researchers reported in a later analysis that a missense DCLRE1C variant was tied to TCR beta V- and J-gene trimming. TCR beta chains numbering 150 to 200 were designated cytomegalovirus-associated.

Turning to this clone: Its antigen is unidentified.

The rearrangement uses TRBV11-2 and TRBJ1-4; 7 bases align to TRBD1. The specimen was PBMCs. The receptor comes from a woman aged 55-69 years in good health and CMV-seropositive. In DNA form, the CDR3 reads TGTGCCAGCAGCATCAGGGGGAGGAATGAAAAACTGTTTTTT. Protein: CASSIRGRNEKLFF. Full variable domain (outside the CDR3, taken from reference TRBV11-2 and TRBJ1-4): EAGVAQSPRYKIIEKRQSVAFWCNPISGHATLYWYQQILGQGPKLLIQFQNNGVVDDSQLPKDRFSAERLKGVDSTLKIQPAKLEDSAVYLCASSIRGRNEKLFFGSGTQLSVL.